This T cell receptor (beta chain) stems from a study of blood T cell repertoires in COVID-19. Method: immunoSEQ multiplex PCR; TCRdb's copy keeps in-frame clones and lacks some. Of 100,000 to 130,000 clones in the sample, under 95% were seen once. The germline CDR1 and CDR2 sequences are SGHTA and FQGNSA. The CDR3 covers 15 residues. V was shortened by 0 bases and J by 1 base, with 9 bases between the two germline ends. Source material: peripheral blood. This receptor was identified in a woman in her twenties or thirties with acute or convalescent COVID-19. J is TRBJ1-1 and V is TRBV7-2, with no clear D. CDR3 protein: CASSLAETRNTEAFF. CDR3 bases: TGTGCCAGCAGCTTAGCGGAGACGAGGAACACTGAAGCTTTCTTT.